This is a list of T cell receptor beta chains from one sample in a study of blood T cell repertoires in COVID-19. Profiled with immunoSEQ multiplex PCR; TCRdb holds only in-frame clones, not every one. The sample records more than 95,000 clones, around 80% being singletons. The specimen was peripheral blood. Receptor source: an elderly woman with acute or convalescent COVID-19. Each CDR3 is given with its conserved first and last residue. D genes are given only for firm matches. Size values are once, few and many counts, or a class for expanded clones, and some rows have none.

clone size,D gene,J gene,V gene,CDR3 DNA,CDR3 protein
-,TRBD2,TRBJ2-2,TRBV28,TGTGCCAGCAGTTTTGGGCTAGCGGGAGGGCCGGGAACCGGGGAGCTGTTTTTT,CASSFGLAGGPGTGELFF
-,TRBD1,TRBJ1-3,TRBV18,TGTGCCAGCTCACGCCGGGACAGGGGAGGAAACACCATATATTTT,CASSRRDRGGNTIYF
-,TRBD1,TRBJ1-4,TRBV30,TGTGCCTGGAGTGTCGGACAGGGACGGGAAAAACTGTTTTTT,CAWSVGQGREKLFF
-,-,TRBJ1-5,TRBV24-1,TGTGCCACGGGGACTGGGAATTATCAGCCCCAGCATTTT,CATGTGNYQPQHF
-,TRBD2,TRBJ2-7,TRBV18,TGTGCCAGCTCCCCAGTCTCGACTAGCGGAAACTACGAGCAGTACTTC,CASSPVSTSGNYEQYF
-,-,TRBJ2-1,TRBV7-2,TGTGCCAGCAGCTTAAGGACTAACAATGAGCAGTTCTTC,CASSLRTNNEQFF
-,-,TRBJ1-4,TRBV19,TGTGCCAGTAGTCCACGACAGCGACGTGTGAATGAAAAACTGTTTTTT,CASSPRQRRVNEKLFF
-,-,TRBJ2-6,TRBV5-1,TGCGCCAGCAGCTTCGACAACTCTGGGGCCAACGTCCTGACTTTC,CASSFDNSGANVLTF
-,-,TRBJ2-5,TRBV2,TGTGCCAGCAGTGAACTAGGGATCAAGGGGGAGACCCAGTACTTC,CASSELGIKGETQYF
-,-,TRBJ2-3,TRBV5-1,TGCGCCAGCAGCTCTACAGGGACCACAGATACGCAGTATTTT,CASSSTGTTDTQYF
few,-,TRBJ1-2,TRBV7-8,TGTGCCAGCAGCTTAGTAGGGACAAACTATGGCTACACCTTC,CASSLVGTNYGYTF
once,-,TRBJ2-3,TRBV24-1,TGTGCCACCAGTGACTGGACTCCGGGGAGCACAGATACGCAGTATTTT,CATSDWTPGSTDTQYF
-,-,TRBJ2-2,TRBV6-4,TGTGCCAGCAGCCCTCAGGGGCCACCGAACACCGGGGAGCTGTTTTTT,CASSPQGPPNTGELFF
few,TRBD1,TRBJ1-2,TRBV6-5,TGTGCCAGCATCTTGTCCGGGACAGGGAGCGATGGCTACACCTTC,CASILSGTGSDGYTF
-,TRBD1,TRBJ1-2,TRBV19,TGTGCCAGTAGCGTCACAGGGGGCTTTGGCTACACCTTC,CASSVTGGFGYTF
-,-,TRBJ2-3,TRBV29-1,TGCAGCGTTGGGAAAGGGGCTTTTCGGGATACGCAGTATTTT,CSVGKGAFRDTQYF
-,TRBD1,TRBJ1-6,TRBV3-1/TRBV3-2,TGTGCCAGCAGCCCACACCCGCAGGGGGTGAGTTCACCCCTCCACTTT,CASSPHPQGVSSPLHF
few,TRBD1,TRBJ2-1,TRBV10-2,TGCGCCATTTCAGACAGGGGGTTTTACAATGAGCAGTTCTTC,CAISDRGFYNEQFF
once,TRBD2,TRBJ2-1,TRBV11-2,TGTGCCAGCAGCAAAGGAGCGGGGGGATACAATGAGCAGTTCTTC,CASSKGAGGYNEQFF
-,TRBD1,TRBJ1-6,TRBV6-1,TGTGCCAGCAGTGACCCGACAGGGACGCGAAATTCACCCCTCCACTTT,CASSDPTGTRNSPLHF
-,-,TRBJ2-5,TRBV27,TGTGCCAGCAGTTTAGGGCAGGGATACGAGACCCAGTACTTC,CASSLGQGYETQYF
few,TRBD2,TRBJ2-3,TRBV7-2,TGTGCCAGCAGCTCAAGGGCAGCGGGAGGGGGATCGCAGTATTTT,CASSSRAAGGGSQYF
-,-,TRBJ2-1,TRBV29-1,TGCAGCGTTGGGACAGCCAGACCGGGGCGAAGCTCCTACAATGAGCAGTTCTTC,CSVGTARPGRSSYNEQFF
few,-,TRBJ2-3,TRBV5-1,TGCGCCAGCAGCCCCAAGGAGACAGATACGCAGTATTTT,CASSPKETDTQYF
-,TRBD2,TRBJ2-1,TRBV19,TGTGCCAGTAGCCAGACTAGCGGGGAATACAATGAGCAGTTCTTC,CASSQTSGEYNEQFF
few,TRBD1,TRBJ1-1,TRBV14,TGTGCCAGCAGCCCGGTCTTAGGACAGGGAAGAATAATGGAAGCTTTCTTT,CASSPVLGQGRIMEAFF
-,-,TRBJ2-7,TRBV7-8,TGTGCCAGCAGCTTAGGGGGGTCGGGACACACCTACGAGCAGTACTTC,CASSLGGSGHTYEQYF
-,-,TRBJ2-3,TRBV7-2,TGTGCCAGCAGCTTAGGGCAGGCCACAGATACGCAGTATTTT,CASSLGQATDTQYF
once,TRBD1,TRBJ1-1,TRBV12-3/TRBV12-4,TGTGCCAGCAGTCTTAGACAGGGGAAAGCTTTCTTT,CASSLRQGKAFF
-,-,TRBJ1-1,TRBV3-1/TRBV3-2,TGTGCCAGCAGCCCCGCACGGAGGAACACTGAAGCTTTCTTT,CASSPARRNTEAFF
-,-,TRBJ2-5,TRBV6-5,TGTGCCAGCAGTTTAGACAGCAACCACCAAGAGACCCAGTACTTC,CASSLDSNHQETQYF
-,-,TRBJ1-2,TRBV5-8,TGTGCCAGCAGCCGGGAGGTTAACTATGGCTACACCTTC,CASSREVNYGYTF
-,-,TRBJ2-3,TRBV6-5,TGTGCCAGCAGTTCTGGACTGGCCCGGGTTGATACGCAGTATTTT,CASSSGLARVDTQYF
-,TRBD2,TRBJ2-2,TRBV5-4,TGTGCCAGCAGCCCGGGGACTAGTAGAGCCGGGGAGCTGTTTTTT,CASSPGTSRAGELFF
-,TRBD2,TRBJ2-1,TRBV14,TGTGCCAGCAGTCCCGGACTAGCGGGAGCCGGTGAGCAGTTCTTC,CASSPGLAGAGEQFF
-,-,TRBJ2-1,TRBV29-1,TGCAGCGTTGATGGCGGAGGTGAGCAGTTCTTC,CSVDGGGEQFF
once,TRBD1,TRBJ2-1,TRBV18,TGTGCCAGCTCAGCCTCCGGGACAGCCAATGAGCAGTTCTTC,CASSASGTANEQFF
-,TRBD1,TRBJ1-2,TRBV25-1,TGTGCCAGCAGCGGCGGGACAGGGGAAGACTATGGCTACACCTTC,CASSGGTGEDYGYTF
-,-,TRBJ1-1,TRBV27,TGTGCCAGCAGTTCCCGGGGGGGGGTGAGCACTGAAGCTTTCTTT,CASSSRGGVSTEAFF
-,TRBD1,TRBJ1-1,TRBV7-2,TGTGCCAGCAGCTTGGGACAGTTTGAAGCTTTCTTT,CASSLGQFEAFF
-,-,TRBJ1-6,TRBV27,TGTGCCAGCAGGGGGGGAGCTTCACCCCTCCACTTT,CASRGGASPLHF